This TCR beta chain was identified in a study of blood T cell repertoires in COVID-19. Study-level information: Specimens from acute and convalescent COVID-19 originated in the United States, Italy and Spain. Sample material is recorded as cDNA or gDNA derived from T cells, B-cell-depleted T cells, or PBMCs.

Under the authors' procedure: Nucleated cell number was recorded as an estimate derived from reference gene primer amplification. This table comes from immunoSEQ multiplex PCR, and its TCRdb copy is limited to in-frame clones, with some not included. V, J and clone size are those of that table, while D and trimming were read from the DNA. The sample has 40,000 to 50,000 clones; roughly three quarters are singletons. V lost 7 bases and J 8 bases, leaving 17 bases between the germline ends. The CDR3 is 13 amino acids. Germline loops: CDR1 MNHEY, CDR2 SVGAGI. Sequenced: peripheral blood. This chain links TRBV6-5 with TRBJ1-2; a weak D match, TRBD1 (6 bases). The clonotype comes from a man in his 70s with active or convalescent COVID-19. This CDR3 reads CASKLVGGQGYTF. The CDR3, as DNA: TGTGCCAGCAAACTTGTAGGGGGACAAGGCTACACCTTC.